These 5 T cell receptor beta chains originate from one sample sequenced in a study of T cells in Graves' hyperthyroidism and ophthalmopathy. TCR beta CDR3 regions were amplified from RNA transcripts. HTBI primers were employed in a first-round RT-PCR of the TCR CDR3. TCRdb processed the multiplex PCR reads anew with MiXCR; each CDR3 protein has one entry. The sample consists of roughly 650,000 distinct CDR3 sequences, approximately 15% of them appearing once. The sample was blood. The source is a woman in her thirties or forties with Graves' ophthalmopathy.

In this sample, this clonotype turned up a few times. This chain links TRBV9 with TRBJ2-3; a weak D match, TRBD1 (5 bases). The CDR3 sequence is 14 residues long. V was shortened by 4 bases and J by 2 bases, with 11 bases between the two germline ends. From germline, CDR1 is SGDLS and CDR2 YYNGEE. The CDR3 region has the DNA TGTGCCAGCAGCCCCGCAGGGTACACAGATACGCAGTATTTT. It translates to CASSPAGYTDTQYF.

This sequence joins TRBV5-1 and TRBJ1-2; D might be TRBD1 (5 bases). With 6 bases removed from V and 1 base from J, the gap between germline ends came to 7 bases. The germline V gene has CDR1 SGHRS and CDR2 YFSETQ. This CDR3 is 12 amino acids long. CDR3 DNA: TGCGCCAGCACCGACAGTAACTATGGCTACACCTTC. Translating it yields CASTDSNYGYTF.

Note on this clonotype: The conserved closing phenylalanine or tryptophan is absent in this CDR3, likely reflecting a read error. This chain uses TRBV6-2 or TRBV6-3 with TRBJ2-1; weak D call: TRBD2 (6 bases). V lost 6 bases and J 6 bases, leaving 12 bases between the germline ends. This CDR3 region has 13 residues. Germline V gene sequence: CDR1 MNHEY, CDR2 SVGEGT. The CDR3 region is CASRTTSTNEQFL. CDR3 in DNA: TGTGCCAGCAGGACGACTAGTACCAATGAGCAGTTCCTC.

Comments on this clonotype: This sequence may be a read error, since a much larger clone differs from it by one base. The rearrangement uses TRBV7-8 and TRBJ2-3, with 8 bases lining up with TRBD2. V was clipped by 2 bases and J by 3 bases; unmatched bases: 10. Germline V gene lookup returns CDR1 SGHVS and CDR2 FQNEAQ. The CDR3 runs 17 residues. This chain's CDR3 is CASSLREGDGRTDTQYF. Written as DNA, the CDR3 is TGTGCCAGCAGCTTACGGGAGGGGGACGGGAGAACAGATACGCAGTATTTT.

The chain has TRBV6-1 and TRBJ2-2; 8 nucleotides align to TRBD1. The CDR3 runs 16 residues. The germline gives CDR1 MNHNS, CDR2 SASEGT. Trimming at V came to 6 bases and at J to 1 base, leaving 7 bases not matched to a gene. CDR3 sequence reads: CASRIQGGMNTGELFF. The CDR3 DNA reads TGTGCCAGCAGGATACAGGGGGGTATGAACACCGGGGAGCTGTTTTTT.